The rows below give T cell receptor beta chains drawn from one sample of a study of shared clonotypes between healthy human individuals. TCRdb's table, derived via immunoSEQ multiplex PCR, lists solely in-frame clones and lacks some. The repertoire consists of fewer than 2.5 million clones, with approximately 93% occurring once and the leading ten covering around 0.4%. Sequenced material: naive CD4+ T cells from PBMCs. All receptors come from a man aged 18 to 29 in good health. Some clones in this sample may be carry-over from other donors' samples. Each CDR3 is given with its conserved first and last residue. Each record gives: D gene, V gene, J gene, clone size, CDR3 protein, CDR3 DNA. A D gene is named only where the DNA matches it firmly. Expanded clones get a size class; other rows say once, few or many, or leave the size out.

>-|TRBV27|TRBJ1-4|-
CASSPRGVEKLFF
TGTGCCAGCAGCCCGAGGGGGGTTGAAAAACTGTTTTTT
>-|TRBV4-3|TRBJ2-2|-
CASSLQGDTGELFF
TGCGCCAGCAGCCTCCAAGGGGATACCGGGGAGCTGTTTTTT
>TRBD1|TRBV29-1|TRBJ1-4|-
CSVETGQTEKLFF
TGCAGCGTTGAGACAGGGCAGACTGAAAAACTGTTTTTT
>-|TRBV5-1|TRBJ2-7|-
CASSLVLSGAPGYEQYF
TGCGCCAGCAGCTTGGTGCTATCGGGGGCGCCGGGTTACGAGCAGTACTTC
>-|TRBV7-2|TRBJ1-4|-
CASSATEKLFF
TGTGCCAGCAGCGCCACTGAAAAACTGTTTTTT
>TRBD2|TRBV28|TRBJ2-7|once
CASSFGGGLTYEQYF
TGTGCCAGCAGTTTCGGCGGGGGATTAACCTACGAGCAGTACTTC
>-|TRBV19|TRBJ1-4|-
CASSILGGGYEKLFF
TGTGCCAGTAGTATCCTAGGGGGAGGATATGAAAAACTGTTTTTT
>TRBD1|TRBV7-9|TRBJ2-7|-
CASSPGQGSHEQYF
TGTGCCAGCAGCCCGGGACAGGGTAGCCACGAGCAGTACTTC
>-|TRBV7-2|TRBJ2-7|-
CASSPSQAMGEQYF
TGTGCCAGCAGCCCCAGTCAGGCAATGGGTGAGCAGTACTTC
>-|TRBV9|TRBJ2-7|-
CASSTDGNAGEQYF
TGTGCCAGCAGCACGGACGGAAATGCCGGCGAGCAGTACTTC
>-|TRBV21-1|TRBJ2-1|-
CASSKVKGYKLRRTSNNEQFF
TGTGCCAGCAGCAAAGTTAAAGGCTATAAGTTAAGGCGGACTAGCAACAATGAGCAGTTCTTC
>TRBD1|TRBV7-2|TRBJ2-5|-
CASSFRQGWQETQYF
TGTGCCAGCAGCTTCCGACAGGGTTGGCAAGAGACCCAGTACTTC
>-|TRBV6-5|TRBJ1-5|once
CASSVNVGQPQHF
TGTGCCAGCAGCGTAAATGTGGGGCAGCCCCAGCATTTT
>-|TRBV19|TRBJ1-3|-
CASSVKRSGNTIYF
TGTGCCAGTTCCGTCAAGCGCTCTGGAAACACCATATATTTT
>-|TRBV10-3|TRBJ1-6|-
CAISESRGTPRAPLHF
TGTGCCATCAGTGAGTCGAGAGGGACTCCGAGGGCACCCCTCCACTTT
>-|TRBV6-5|TRBJ1-2|-
CASTAARGSGYTF
TGTGCCAGCACTGCCGCGCGAGGATCTGGCTACACCTTC
>-|TRBV4-1|TRBJ2-2|-
CASSQELWRTNTGELFF
TGCGCCAGCAGCCAAGAATTGTGGCGTACGAACACCGGGGAGCTGTTTTTT
>TRBD2|TRBV9|TRBJ2-2|-
CASSVGLSGTNTGELFF
TGTGCCAGCAGCGTAGGACTCAGCGGGACGAACACCGGGGAGCTGTTTTTT
>-|TRBV19|TRBJ1-4|-
CASSMTGFYEKLFF
TGTGCCAGTAGTATGACTGGGTTCTATGAAAAACTGTTTTTT
>-|TRBV4-3|TRBJ1-3|once
CASSQDAGQGLSGNTIYF
TGCGCCAGCAGCCAAGATGCTGGGCAGGGCCTCTCTGGAAACACCATATATTTT
>-|TRBV28|TRBJ1-3|-
CASSFPPAGNTIYF
TGTGCCAGCAGTTTTCCCCCAGCTGGAAACACCATATATTTT
>-|TRBV25-1|TRBJ2-3|-
CASSLQWGSTDTQYF
TGTGCCAGCAGTCTACAGTGGGGGAGCACAGATACGCAGTATTTT
>-|TRBV15|TRBJ1-2|-
CATSRDSALGDYGYTF
TGTGCCACCAGCAGAGACTCGGCCCTCGGGGACTATGGCTACACCTTC
>-|TRBV19|TRBJ2-2|-
CASTTRATGELFF
TGTGCCAGTACCACCAGGGCCACCGGGGAGCTGTTTTTT
>TRBD1|TRBV6-4|TRBJ1-2|-
CASSAPDREDPDNGYTF
TGTGCCAGCAGTGCCCCGGACAGGGAGGATCCTGATAATGGCTACACCTTC
>-|TRBV19|TRBJ1-5|once
CASSISRVRSNQPQHF
TGTGCCAGTAGTATATCGAGGGTGCGTAGCAATCAGCCCCAGCATTTT
>-|TRBV13|TRBJ1-2|-
CASSYHPPAAWGRGDGYTF
TGTGCCAGCAGCTATCACCCCCCAGCGGCCTGGGGTAGGGGAGACGGCTACACCTTC
>-|TRBV4-3|TRBJ2-1|-
CASSQEGSSYNEQFF
TGCGCCAGCAGCCAAGAGGGGAGCTCCTACAATGAGCAGTTCTTC
>TRBD2|TRBV5-4|TRBJ2-7|-
CASSLVGAGGTYEQYF
TGTGCCAGCAGCTTGGTTGGGGCGGGAGGGACCTACGAGCAGTACTTC
>-|TRBV9|TRBJ2-2|-
CASSVGRLRNTGELFF
TGTGCCAGCAGCGTAGGCAGACTGAGGAACACCGGGGAGCTGTTTTTT
>TRBD2|TRBV13|TRBJ2-1|-
CASTPGEGLYNEQFF
TGTGCCAGCACCCCTGGGGAGGGCCTCTACAATGAGCAGTTCTTC
>-|TRBV7-2|TRBJ2-1|-
CASSLVWSSDEQFF
TGTGCCAGCAGCTTAGTCTGGAGTAGCGATGAGCAGTTCTTC